What follows are 27 T cell receptor beta chains derived from one specimen sequenced in a study of T cell changes during pregnancy in multiple sclerosis. The repertoire was sequenced with immunoSEQ multiplex PCR; TCRdb's copy has only in-frame clones and lacks some. Of about 55,000 clones in the sample, 94% were seen once. The sample in question was CD8+ T cells from peripheral blood mononuclear cells, obtained in the third trimester of pregnancy. The receptors originated from a female donor with multiple sclerosis, enrolled in a pregnancy study.

The sample holds one count of this clone. The rearrangement links TRBV4-1 to TRBJ2-2; D ambiguous. Trimming took off 5 bases at V and 3 bases at J, with 13 bases between the two ends. Germline values: CDR1 MGHRA, CDR2 YSYEKL. There are 15 residues in the CDR3. The CDR3 coding sequence is TGCGCCAGCAGCTTGCAGAACCGTGACACCGGGGAGCTGTTTTTT. Its protein product is CASSLQNRDTGELFF.

The V gene is TRBV30, the J gene TRBJ2-7, with a possible D match to TRBD1 (6 bases). V was pared by 0 bases and J by 2 bases, with 8 bases between. Germline V CDR1 and CDR2: GTSNPN, SVGIG (reference sequence). This CDR3 region has 13 residues. DNA for the CDR3: TGTGCCTGGAGTGTACGACAGGCCTACGAGCAGTACTTC. Its protein product is CAWSVRQAYEQYF.

In DNA form, the CDR3 reads TGTGCCAGCAGCTTAGTAGTGGCGCCGCGGGGGAGTGGCTATGAGCAGTTCTTC. It translates to CASSLVVAPRGSGYEQFF. V and J are TRBV7-2 and TRBJ2-1, with 7 bases matching TRBD2. Germline assignment: CDR1 SGHTA and CDR2 FQGNSA. The CDR3 consists of 18 residues. V was pared by 1 base and J by 8 bases, with 17 bases of the junction left unmatched.

This chain uses TRBV7-9 with TRBJ2-3; 8 bases line up with TRBD2. There are 14 residues in the CDR3. V lost 4 bases, J lost 5 bases, and 5 bases stayed unmatched. Germline CDR1 reads SEHNR; CDR2 reads FQNEAQ (reference sequence). The CDR3 here is CASSSGLEIDTQYF. The CDR3 region has the DNA TGTGCCAGCAGCTCGGGACTAGAGATAGATACGCAGTATTTT.

The chain uses TRBV30 and TRBJ2-7; 10 bases are shared with TRBD1. The germline gives CDR1 GTSNPN, CDR2 SVGIG (reference sequence). Trimming at V came to 0 bases and at J to 2 bases, leaving 7 bases not matched to a gene. CDR3 length equals 16 residues. Here the CDR3 DNA reads TGTGCCTGGAGTGTTCAATCCGGACAGGGGGCCTACGAGCAGTACTTC. It encodes CAWSVQSGQGAYEQYF.

In its sample, this clone was seen once. The chain links TRBV5-5 to TRBJ2-5; TRBD2 aligns across 8 bases. J gave up 1 base and V 4 bases, and 3 bases lay outside the gene matches. The V gene's germline CDR1 is SGHKS and CDR2 YYEKEE (reference sequence). The CDR3 is made up of 14 amino acids. CDR3: CASSLLAAQETQYF. CDR3 nucleotide sequence: TGTGCCAGCAGCCTACTAGCGGCCCAAGAGACCCAGTACTTC.

The chain recombines TRBV10-3 with TRBJ2-2; D might be TRBD2 (5 bases). There are 15 residues in the CDR3. V was clipped by 3 bases and J by 5 bases, with 13 bases between them. The germline V gene encodes CDR1 ENHRY and CDR2 SYGVKD. CDR3 nucleotide sequence: TGTGCCATCAGTGATCACCGGGGTGAAACCGGGGAGCTGTTTTTT. It yields the protein CAISDHRGETGELFF.

The rearrangement uses TRBV4-3 and TRBJ2-7; D gene unclear. V was pared by 1 base and J by 3 bases, with 7 bases between. Germline CDR1 LGHNA, CDR2 YSLEER. CDR3 length: 13 amino acids. DNA for the CDR3: TGCGCCAGCAGCCAAGGCACGGGCTACGAGCAGTACTTC. Residues: CASSQGTGYEQYF.

The V and J genes are TRBV28 and TRBJ2-1, with D tentatively TRBD1 (6 bases). Trimming left V 3 bases short and J 8 bases short, with 26 bases between. The CDR3 runs to 18 residues. CDR1 is MDHEN, CDR2 SYDVKM, per germline. The CDR3 region has the DNA TGTGCCAGCAGTTTGTCTCAATCAACAGGGTCAATACCGGATGAGCAGTTCTTC. Translation gives CASSLSQSTGSIPDEQFF.

This chain uses TRBV28 with TRBJ1-2; 8 bases fit TRBD1. The length of the CDR3 is 14 residues. Looked up from germline, CDR1 is MDHEN and CDR2 is SYDVKM. Losses at the gene ends were 6 bases for V and 8 bases for J; bases not matched to a gene: 11. This CDR3 reads CASSPRDRFEGYTF. The CDR3 coding sequence is TGTGCCAGCAGCCCGAGGGACAGGTTTGAGGGCTACACCTTC.

The CDR3 sequence: CSAQGNYGYTF. CDR3 bases: TGCAGCGCCCAGGGAAACTATGGCTACACCTTC. V gene TRBV29-1 combines with J gene TRBJ1-2; maybe TRBD1 (5 bases). Trimming took 7 bases from V and 2 from J, leaving 8 bases between them. Germline-derived CDR1 and CDR2 are SQVTM and ANQGSEA. This CDR3 region has 11 residues.

The chain has TRBV9 and TRBJ2-1; 13 positions match TRBD2. This CDR3 comprises 16 residues. The V gene end was trimmed by 3 bases and the J gene end by 5 bases; junction bases not matched to a gene: 5. In germline, CDR1 is SGDLS, CDR2 YYNGEE. The CDR3 DNA is TGTGCCAGCAGCGAATCGGGACTAGCGGGAAACAATGAGCAGTTCTTC. It encodes CASSESGLAGNNEQFF.

The V call is TRBV6-5, the J call TRBJ2-5; D gene uncertain. This CDR3 spans 12 amino acids. V was shortened by 7 bases and J by 3 bases, with 9 bases between the two germline ends. Per the germline V gene, CDR1 is MNHEY and CDR2 is SVGAGI. CDR3 loop: CASTSEEETQYF. CDR3 in DNA: TGTGCCAGCACCTCAGAAGAAGAGACCCAGTACTTC.

The chain employs TRBV5-6 and TRBJ2-3, with 9 bases identical to TRBD2. Germline V CDR1 and CDR2: SGHDT, YYEEEE. J was trimmed by 5 bases and V by 3 bases; bases with no gene match: 4. The CDR3 has 14 amino acids. CDR3 sequence: CASSWGLAGDTQYF. DNA of the CDR3: TGTGCCAGCAGCTGGGGACTAGCCGGAGATACGCAGTATTTT.

This sequence joins TRBV11-3 and TRBJ2-5; TRBD1 matches 8 bases. This CDR3 is 14 amino acids long. Germline V gene sequence: CDR1 SGHNT, CDR2 YENEEA. Losses at the gene ends were 2 bases for V and 3 bases for J; bases not matched to a gene: 2. In DNA, the CDR3 is TGTGCCAGCAGCTTAATACAGGGGGAAGAGACCCAGTACTTC. Translated, it gives CASSLIQGEETQYF. Complete variable domain (other parts from reference TRBV11-3 and TRBJ2-5): EAGVVQSPRYKIIEKKQPVAFWCNPISGHNTLYWYLQNLGQGPELLIRYENEEAVDDSQLPKDRFSAERLKGVDSTLKIQPAELGDSAVYLCASSLIQGEETQYFGPGTRLLVL.

The V gene is TRBV6-5, the J gene TRBJ2-3, with a possible D match to TRBD1 (5 bases). The V and J ends lost 6 bases and 3 bases respectively, with 16 bases between them. CDR3 size: 15 residues. The germline CDR1 and CDR2 sequences are MNHEY and SVGAGI. The CDR3 DNA reads TGTGCCAGCAGCTTGAACGTAGGGGTGACAGATACGCAGTATTTT. This encodes CASSLNVGVTDTQYF.

There are a few counts of this clone. The J gene is TRBJ2-1, the V gene TRBV7-9; a weak D match, TRBD2 (8 bases). This CDR3 has 16 residues. The germline V gene encodes CDR1 SEHNR and CDR2 FQNEAQ (reference sequence). Between the trimmed V and J ends, which lost 7 bases and 7 bases, there was a span of 23 bases. CDR3 region: CASTTRGGTALNEQFF. The CDR3 DNA sequence: TGTGCCAGCACCACCCGCGGGGGGACAGCCTTGAATGAGCAGTTCTTC.

For the CDR3, the DNA is TGTGCCTGGAGTGAGCGGGGGAAGTCTTACGAGCAGTACTTC. This codes for CAWSERGKSYEQYF. The J gene is TRBJ2-7, the V gene TRBV30; TRBD2 aligns across 8 bases. The CDR3 has 14 amino acids. V was pared by 1 base and J by 4 bases, with 6 bases of the junction left unmatched. Germline CDR1 GTSNPN, CDR2 SVGIG (reference sequence).

With respect to this clone: This sample also contains other DNA sequences that code for the same CDR3. V gene TRBV28 combines with J gene TRBJ2-7, with TRBD2 as a possible D gene (6 bases). The CDR3 spans 14 residues. Germline V gene sequence: CDR1 MDHEN, CDR2 SYDVKM. The V end was cut by 1 base, the J end by 4 bases, with 11 bases between. CDR3 in amino acids: CASSLSGGMYEQYF. In DNA form, the CDR3 reads TGTGCCAGCAGTTTATCTGGCGGGATGTACGAGCAGTACTTC.

The chain combines TRBV27 with TRBJ2-7; 7 nucleotides match TRBD2. Losses at the gene ends were 6 bases for V and 6 bases for J; bases not matched to a gene: 5. Per germline, CDR1 MNHEY and CDR2 SMNVEV (reference sequence). This CDR3 has 12 amino acids. CDR3: CASSHRGGEQYF. CDR3 nucleotide sequence: TGTGCCAGCAGCCACCGCGGGGGCGAGCAGTACTTC.

The CDR3 loop is CASSVTSGGWGNEQFF. CDR3 coding DNA: TGTGCCAGCAGTGTTACATCGGGAGGATGGGGAAATGAGCAGTTCTTC. V and J are TRBV6-1 and TRBJ2-1; 7 bases line up with TRBD2. The CDR3 covers 16 residues. The V and J ends lost 4 bases and 7 bases, in that order; junction bases with no gene match: 13. Per the germline V gene, CDR1 is MNHNS and CDR2 is SASEGT.

CDR3 loop: CAIGSASSTDTQYF. DNA for the CDR3: TGTGCCATCGGGAGCGCGTCTAGCACAGATACGCAGTATTTT. The chain recombines TRBV6-1 with TRBJ2-3; the D gene is possibly TRBD2 (6 bases). Germline V gene data show CDR1 as MNHNS and CDR2 as SASEGT. Trimming removed 10 bases from V and 0 bases from J, with 14 bases in between. CDR3 length: 14 residues.

J is TRBJ2-5 and V is TRBV7-9; D perhaps matches TRBD2 (6 bases). CDR1 and CDR2 from the germline V gene are SEHNR and FQNEAQ (reference sequence). V dropped 5 bases and J dropped 5 bases, with 15 bases sitting between them. The CDR3 runs 14 residues. The CDR3 DNA reads as TGTGCCAGCAGCGGGGGGTTCTATTATGAGACCCAGTACTTC. Its protein product is CASSGGFYYETQYF. The variable domain in full, completed from reference TRBV7-9 and TRBJ2-5, reads DTGVSQNPRHKITKRGQNVTFRCDPISEHNRLYWYRQTLGQGPEFLTYFQNEAQLEKSRLLSDRFSAERPKGSFSTLEIQRTEQGDSAMYLCASSGGFYYETQYFGPGTRLLVL.

The chain joins TRBV15 to TRBJ1-6, with D tentatively TRBD1 (6 bases). The CDR3 runs 14 residues. With 3 bases removed from V and 15 bases from J, the gap between germline ends came to 18 bases. CDR1 is LNHNV and CDR2 is YYDKDF in the germline V gene (reference sequence). The CDR3 region is CATSSYRDTHVLHF. CDR3 sequence (DNA): TGTGCCACCAGCAGTTACAGGGACACGCACGTCCTCCACTTT.

CDR3 loop: CASSNGGSYLWNEQFF. The CDR3 nucleotides are TGTGCCAGTAGTAATGGCGGGTCCTACCTTTGGAATGAGCAGTTCTTC. The chain employs TRBV19 and TRBJ2-1, with D possibly being TRBD2 (5 bases). Germline-derived CDR1 and CDR2 are LNHDA and SQIVND (reference sequence). Trimming removed 4 bases from V and 7 bases from J, with 20 bases in between. CDR3 length equals 16 residues. Together with reference TRBV19 and TRBJ2-1, the CDR3 gives the full variable domain: DGGITQSPKYLFRKEGQNVTLSCEQNLNHDAMYWYRQDPGQGLRLIYYSQIVNDFQKGDIAEGYSVSREKKESFPLTVTSAQKNPTAFYLCASSNGGSYLWNEQFFGPGTRLTVL.

The V and J genes are TRBV10-3 and TRBJ1-5; a possible D gene is TRBD1 (5 bases). CDR3 size: 17 residues. Germline-derived CDR1 and CDR2 are ENHRY and SYGVKD. V lost 3 bases to trimming and J lost 4 bases, with 19 bases between them. The CDR3 is CAISEGPGRGGNQPQHF. The CDR3 DNA sequence: TGTGCCATCAGTGAAGGCCCAGGTAGGGGAGGGAATCAGCCCCAGCATTTT.

This clone came up a few times. This sequence joins TRBV19 and TRBJ2-7; possible D gene TRBD2, 5 bases. Per the germline V gene, CDR1 is LNHDA and CDR2 is SQIVND (reference sequence). V lost 4 bases and J lost 2, with 9 bases in between. The CDR3 is 13 residues long. The DNA for the CDR3 is TGTGCCAGTAGTAGAGCGGAGCCCTACGAGCAGTACTTC. The encoded protein is CASSRAEPYEQYF.